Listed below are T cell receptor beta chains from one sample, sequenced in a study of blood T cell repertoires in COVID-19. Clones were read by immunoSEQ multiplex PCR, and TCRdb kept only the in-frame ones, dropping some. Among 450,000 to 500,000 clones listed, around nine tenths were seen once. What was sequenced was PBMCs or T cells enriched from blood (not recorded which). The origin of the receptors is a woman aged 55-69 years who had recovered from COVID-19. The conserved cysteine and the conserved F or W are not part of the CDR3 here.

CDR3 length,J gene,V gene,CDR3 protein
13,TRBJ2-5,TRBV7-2,ASSHSLADQETQY
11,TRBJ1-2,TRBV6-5,ASSYEEGNGYT
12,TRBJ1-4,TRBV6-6,ASTRPGAGEKLF
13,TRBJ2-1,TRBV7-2,ASSPPGLAYNEQF
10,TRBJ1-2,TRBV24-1,ATSQTDYGYT
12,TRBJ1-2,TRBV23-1,ASSQSSGVYGYT
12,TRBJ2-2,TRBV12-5,ASGPSPDTGELF
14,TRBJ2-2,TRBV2,ASTTTRQGGTGELF
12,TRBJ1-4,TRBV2,ASSTGQMREKLF
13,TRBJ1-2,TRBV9,ASSVGGTGDYGYT
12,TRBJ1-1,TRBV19,ASSIRDTYTEAF
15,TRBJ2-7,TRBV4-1,ASSQDWTSGQLNEQY
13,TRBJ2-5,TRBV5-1,ASSLEPGIQETQY
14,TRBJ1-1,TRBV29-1,SVEDRRQGLSTEAF
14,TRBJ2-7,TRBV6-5,ASSYSGPRGTYEQY
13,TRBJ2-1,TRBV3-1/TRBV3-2,ASSPWTGVVNEQF
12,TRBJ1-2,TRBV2,ASSGTGGSYGYT
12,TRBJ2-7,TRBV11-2,ASSLGGLRYEQY
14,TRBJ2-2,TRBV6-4,ASSERTGGETGELF
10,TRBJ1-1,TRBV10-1,ASSDPDTEAF
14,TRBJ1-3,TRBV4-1,ASSQGTSNSGNTIY
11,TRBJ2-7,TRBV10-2,ASSEGQAYEQY
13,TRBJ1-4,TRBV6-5,ASRGPRDTDEKLF
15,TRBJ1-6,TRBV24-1,ASIGQGKGTYNSPLH
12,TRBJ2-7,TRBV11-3,ASSLAGGRYEQY
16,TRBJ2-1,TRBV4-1,ASSQDYGTGRVYNEQF
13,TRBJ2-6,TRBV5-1,ASAGTGSGANVLT
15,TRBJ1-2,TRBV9,ASSVTPSPQGIGGYT
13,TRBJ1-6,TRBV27,ASSLFSTNNSPLH
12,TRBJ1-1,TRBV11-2,ASTLRGGATEAF
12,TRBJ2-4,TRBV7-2,ASSAGQDANIQY
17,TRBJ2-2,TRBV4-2,ASSQVGLAGAANTGELF